This TCR beta chain was identified in a study of neurological immune-mediated disorders. Study outcomes and limitations: HTLV-1-associated myelopathy had the most TCR clonal expansion, while multiple sclerosis had the least, a level that fell below healthy controls. CDR3 amino acid sequences of expanded clones were not shared across subjects, a result suggesting private repertoires in all groups.

Synthesis of cDNA used 5'RACE (with 10-nucleotide random UMIs). TCRdb processed the 5' RACE reads anew with MiXCR; each CDR3 protein has one entry. The repertoire includes roughly 80,000 distinct CDR3 sequences, 17% of them detected once, and just over 15% sits in the top ten. This clonotype showed up many times. The antigen remains undetermined. CDR3 length equals 16 residues. Germline V gives CDR1 SGHRS, CDR2 YFSETQ. With 4 bases removed from V and 2 bases from J, the gap between germline ends came to 18 bases. Specimen: PBMCs. The receptor's source is a woman aged 40 to 50 in good health. V is TRBV5-1 and J is TRBJ1-1, with no clear D. The CDR3 reads CASSPQRVTYNTEAFF. The CDR3 DNA reads TGCGCCAGCAGCCCCCAGCGAGTGACATATAACACTGAAGCTTTCTTT.